This T cell receptor beta chain was found in a study of human T cells and chemical hapten exposure. General study findings and limits: DPC sensitization left the count of TCRs above 1 in 1000 unchanged.

The library labeled individual cDNA molecules by adding unique molecular identifiers to them. MiXCR was run by TCRdb on the RACE reads, yielding one entry per CDR3 protein. This table holds fewer than 45,000 distinct CDR3 sequences, over 9% found once. This clonotype was observed a handful of times. Its target is not known. Noted time point: pre-sensitization, week 0. The treatment here: therapeutic diphenylcyclopropenone sensitization with weekly scalp DPC. Unfractionated whole blood was the source from which total RNA was extracted. Every donor had alopecia and was 18 to 70 years old; all were suitable for DPC. The receptor comes from a man aged 45-65 years with alopecia areata. Some clones in this sample may be carry-over from other donors' samples. The sample in question was whole blood, obtained in connection with sensitization to the hapten diphenylcyclopropenone (DPC).

In DNA form, the CDR3 reads TGTGCCAGCAGTCCCGGGATCTATAATTCACCCCTCCACTTT. It yields the protein CASSPGIYNSPLHF. V usage is TRBV12-3 or TRBV12-4 and J usage is TRBJ1-6; D is undetermined. Trimming removed 5 bases at V and 3 bases at J, with 8 bases between. The CDR3 is 14 residues long.